This TCR beta chain was captured by sequencing in a study of Ad26.COV2.S vaccination and SARS-CoV-2 variants. With 5 bases removed from V and 2 bases from J, the gap between germline ends came to 14 bases. Germline V gives CDR1 SQVTM, CDR2 ANQGSEA. CDR3 length equals 14 residues. The protocol was immunoSEQ multiplex PCR, while the TCRdb copy is restricted to in-frame clones and leaves out a portion. The table includes about 250,000 clones, around 87% detected once. Noted treatment: approximately 18 received Ad26.COV2.S at low or high dose, single or two shots; roughly 5 received placebo; per-sample allocation not given. Samples were taken on day 63 after the first vaccine or placebo injection.

This receptor was obtained from a person between 18 and 60 years old who received the Ad26.COV2.S COVID-19 vaccine or a placebo. Sample: peripheral blood, taken in a trial of Ad26.COV2.S vaccine versus placebo. V is TRBV29-1 and J is TRBJ2-3; D might be TRBD1 (6 bases). The CDR3 sequence is CSVLTGLNTDTQYF. CDR3 nucleotide sequence: TGCAGCGTTCTGACAGGATTAAACACAGATACGCAGTATTTT.